A selection of T cell receptor beta chains follows, all from one sample in a study of blood T cells in healthy people across ages. In TCRdb, the 5' RACE reads were re-called with MiXCR into one record per CDR3 protein. This table holds some 700,000 distinct CDR3 sequences, roughly 45% found once. The sequenced sample was blood. These receptor sequences come from a woman in her fifties or sixties in good health. CDR3s include the opening cysteine and the closing phenylalanine or tryptophan. Not every row has a clone size; where given, it reads once, few, many or a size class.

V gene: TRBV3-1
J gene: TRBJ2-5
clone size: .
CDR3 protein: CASSQDVHGWKKETQYF

V gene: TRBV5-1
J gene: TRBJ2-5
clone size: .
CDR3 protein: CASSIGQGPNGETQYF

V gene: TRBV7-2
J gene: TRBJ1-1
clone size: .
CDR3 protein: CASSLGGEGEAFF

V gene: TRBV18
J gene: TRBJ2-7
clone size: few
CDR3 protein: CASSARQDYEQYF

V gene: TRBV20-1
J gene: TRBJ2-3
clone size: .
CDR3 protein: CSARRGTDTQYF

V gene: TRBV9
J gene: TRBJ1-2
clone size: .
CDR3 protein: CASSVYLRENYGYTF

V gene: TRBV21-1
J gene: TRBJ1-5
clone size: .
CDR3 protein: CASSQRPGQNSNQPQHF

V gene: TRBV7-2
J gene: TRBJ2-1
clone size: few
CDR3 protein: CASSPGLSGDEQFF

V gene: TRBV20-1
J gene: TRBJ2-1
clone size: .
CDR3 protein: CSARDASGVYNEQFF

V gene: TRBV20-1
J gene: TRBJ2-7
clone size: .
CDR3 protein: CSAKLPDSSYEQYF

V gene: TRBV7-3
J gene: TRBJ2-1
clone size: few
CDR3 protein: CASSITSGRSNEQFF

V gene: TRBV6-6
J gene: TRBJ1-5
clone size: .
CDR3 protein: CASSSGPSNQPQHF

V gene: TRBV30
J gene: .
clone size: .
CDR3 protein: CAWLAGSLAKNIQYF

V gene: TRBV5-1
J gene: TRBJ2-1
clone size: many
CDR3 protein: CASSLSTAGEQFF

V gene: TRBV12-3/TRBV12-4
J gene: TRBJ1-2
clone size: .
CDR3 protein: CASSLTTGYNYGYTF

V gene: TRBV3-1
J gene: TRBJ1-2
clone size: .
CDR3 protein: CASSQGWDSPAYYGYTF

V gene: TRBV5-1
J gene: TRBJ2-3
clone size: few
CDR3 protein: CASSLANEGPKKYF

V gene: TRBV20-1
J gene: TRBJ2-5
clone size: .
CDR3 protein: CSARALAGKYNEQYF

V gene: TRBV20-1
J gene: TRBJ2-4
clone size: .
CDR3 protein: CSARVFGTAYRGQYF

V gene: TRBV7-9
J gene: TRBJ1-2
clone size: .
CDR3 protein: CASSLVRSNGYTF

V gene: TRBV28
J gene: TRBJ2-7
clone size: few
CDR3 protein: CASSRLAGSYEQYF

V gene: TRBV20-1
J gene: TRBJ2-6
clone size: .
CDR3 protein: CSASKAGSSGTNVLTF

V gene: TRBV2
J gene: TRBJ2-1
clone size: few
CDR3 protein: CASSASGGANNEQFF

V gene: TRBV6-1
J gene: .
clone size: .
CDR3 protein: CASSAWGRGLKNIQYF

V gene: TRBV12-3/TRBV12-4
J gene: TRBJ1-4
clone size: .
CDR3 protein: CASSSRGTNEKPFF

V gene: TRBV20-1
J gene: TRBJ1-6
clone size: .
CDR3 protein: CSARDLKDSYNSPLHF

V gene: TRBV5-1
J gene: TRBJ2-7
clone size: few
CDR3 protein: CASSLRDSVGWEQYF

V gene: TRBV7-2
J gene: TRBJ2-3
clone size: .
CDR3 protein: CANSRNREDYEQYF

V gene: TRBV2
J gene: TRBJ1-4
clone size: .
CDR3 protein: CASREGTVGKLFF

V gene: TRBV4-3
J gene: TRBJ2-1
clone size: .
CDR3 protein: CASSQVSSGRPPYNEQFF

V gene: TRBV3-1
J gene: TRBJ2-4
clone size: .
CDR3 protein: CASSHRRAKNIQYF

V gene: TRBV7-2
J gene: TRBJ2-1
clone size: .
CDR3 protein: CASSAGLATYNEQFF

V gene: TRBV20-1
J gene: TRBJ2-3
clone size: .
CDR3 protein: CSTRDSWRGGLVTQYF

V gene: TRBV4-2
J gene: TRBJ1-4
clone size: .
CDR3 protein: CASSQVASGTGFNEKLFF

V gene: TRBV7-9
J gene: TRBJ2-7
clone size: many
CDR3 protein: CASSLGQDSYEQYF

V gene: TRBV7-3
J gene: TRBJ2-1
clone size: .
CDR3 protein: CASSSRGRANEQFF

V gene: TRBV29-1
J gene: TRBJ1-5
clone size: .
CDR3 protein: CSVVEQSNQPQHF

V gene: TRBV15
J gene: TRBJ2-7
clone size: .
CDR3 protein: CATSSRDNEQYF

V gene: TRBV6-6
J gene: TRBJ1-2
clone size: few
CDR3 protein: CASSYSSTADGYTF

V gene: TRBV7-6
J gene: TRBJ2-3
clone size: few
CDR3 protein: CASSLALRRPSTDTQYF

V gene: TRBV29-1
J gene: TRBJ1-2
clone size: many
CDR3 protein: CSVVAVNYGYTF